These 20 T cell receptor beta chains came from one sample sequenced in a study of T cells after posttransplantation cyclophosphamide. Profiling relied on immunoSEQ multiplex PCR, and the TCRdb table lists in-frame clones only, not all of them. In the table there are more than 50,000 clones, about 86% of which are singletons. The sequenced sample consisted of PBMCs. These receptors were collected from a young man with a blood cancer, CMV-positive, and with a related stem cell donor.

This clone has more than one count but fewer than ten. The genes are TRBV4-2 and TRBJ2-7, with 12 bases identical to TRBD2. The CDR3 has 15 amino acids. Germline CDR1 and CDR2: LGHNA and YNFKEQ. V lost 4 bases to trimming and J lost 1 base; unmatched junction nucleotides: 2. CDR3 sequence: CASSPGLAGSYEQYF. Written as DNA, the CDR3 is TGTGCCAGCAGCCCAGGACTAGCGGGATCCTACGAGCAGTACTTC.

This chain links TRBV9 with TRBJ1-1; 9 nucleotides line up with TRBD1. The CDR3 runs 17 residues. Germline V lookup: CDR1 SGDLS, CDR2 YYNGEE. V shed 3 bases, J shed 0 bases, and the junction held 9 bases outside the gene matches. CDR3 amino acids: CASSAVPGQGMNTEAFF. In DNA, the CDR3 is TGTGCCAGCAGCGCCGTCCCGGGACAGGGAATGAACACTGAAGCTTTCTTT. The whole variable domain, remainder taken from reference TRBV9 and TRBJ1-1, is DSGVTQTPKHLITATGQRVTLRCSPRSGDLSVYWYQQSLDQGLQFLIQYYNGEERAKGNILERFSAQQFPDLHSELNLSSLELGDSALYFCASSAVPGQGMNTEAFFGQGTRLTVV.

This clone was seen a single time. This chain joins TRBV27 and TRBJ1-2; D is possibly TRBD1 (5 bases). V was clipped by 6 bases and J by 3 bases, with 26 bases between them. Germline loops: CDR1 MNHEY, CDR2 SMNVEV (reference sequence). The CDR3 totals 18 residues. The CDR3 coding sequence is TGTGCCAGCAGCCGTTTGGCCGGGGGTCGGGGAAGGGACTATGGCTACACCTTC. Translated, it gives CASSRLAGGRGRDYGYTF.

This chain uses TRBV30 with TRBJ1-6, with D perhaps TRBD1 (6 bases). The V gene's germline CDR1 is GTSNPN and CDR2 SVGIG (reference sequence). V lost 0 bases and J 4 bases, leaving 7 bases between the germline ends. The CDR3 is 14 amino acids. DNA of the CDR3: TGTGCCTGGAGTGTAGGGGGTTATAATTCACCCCTCCACTTT. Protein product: CAWSVGGYNSPLHF.

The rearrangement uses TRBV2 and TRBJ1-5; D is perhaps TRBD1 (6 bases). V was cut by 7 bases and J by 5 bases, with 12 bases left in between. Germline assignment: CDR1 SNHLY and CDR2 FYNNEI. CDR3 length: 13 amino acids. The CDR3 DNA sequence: TGTGCCAGCAACAGGGAAGGGGATCAGCCCCAGCATTTT. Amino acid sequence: CASNREGDQPQHF.

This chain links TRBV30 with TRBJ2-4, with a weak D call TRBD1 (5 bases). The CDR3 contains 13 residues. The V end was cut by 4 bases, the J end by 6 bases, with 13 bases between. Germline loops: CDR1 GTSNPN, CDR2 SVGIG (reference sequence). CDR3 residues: CAWTGALGNIQYF. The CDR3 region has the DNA TGTGCCTGGACTGGGGCATTGGGAAACATTCAGTACTTC.

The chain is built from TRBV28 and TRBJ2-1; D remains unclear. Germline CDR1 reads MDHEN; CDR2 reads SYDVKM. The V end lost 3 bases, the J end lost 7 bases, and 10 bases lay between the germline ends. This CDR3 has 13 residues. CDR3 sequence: CASSFRKRNEQFF. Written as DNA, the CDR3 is TGTGCCAGCAGTTTTAGGAAGAGGAATGAGCAGTTCTTC.

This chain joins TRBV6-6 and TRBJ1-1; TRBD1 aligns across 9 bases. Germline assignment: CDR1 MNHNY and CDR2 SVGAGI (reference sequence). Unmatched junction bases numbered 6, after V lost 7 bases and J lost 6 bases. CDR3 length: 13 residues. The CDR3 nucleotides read TGTGCCAGCACATTACAGGGGGCCTCTGAAGCTTTCTTT. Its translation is CASTLQGASEAFF.

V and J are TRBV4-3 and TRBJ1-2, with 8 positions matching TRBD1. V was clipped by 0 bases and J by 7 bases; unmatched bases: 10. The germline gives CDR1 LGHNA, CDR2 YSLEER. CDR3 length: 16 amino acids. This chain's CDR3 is CASSQDPTQGAGGYTF. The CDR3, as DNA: TGCGCCAGCAGCCAAGACCCAACTCAGGGGGCTGGTGGCTACACCTTC.

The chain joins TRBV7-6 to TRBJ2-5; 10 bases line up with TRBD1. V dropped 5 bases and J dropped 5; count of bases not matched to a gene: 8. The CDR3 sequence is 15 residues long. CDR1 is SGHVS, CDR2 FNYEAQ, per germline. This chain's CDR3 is CASSPVTGGAETQYF. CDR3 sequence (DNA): TGTGCCAGCAGCCCCGTGACAGGGGGCGCGGAGACCCAGTACTTC.

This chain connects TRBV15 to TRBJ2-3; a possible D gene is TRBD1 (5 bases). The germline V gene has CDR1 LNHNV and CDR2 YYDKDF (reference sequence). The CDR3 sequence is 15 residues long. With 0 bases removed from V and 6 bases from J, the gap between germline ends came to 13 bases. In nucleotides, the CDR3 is TGTGCCACCAGCAGAGATACACAGGTATCTGATACGCAGTATTTT. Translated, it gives CATSRDTQVSDTQYF.

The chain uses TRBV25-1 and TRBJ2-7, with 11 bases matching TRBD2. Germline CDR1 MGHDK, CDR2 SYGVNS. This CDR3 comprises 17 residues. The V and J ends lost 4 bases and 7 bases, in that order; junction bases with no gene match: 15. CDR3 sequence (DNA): TGTGCCAGCAGTGCTCCACAATCTAGCGGGAGGCCGGGGGAGCAGTACTTC. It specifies CASSAPQSSGRPGEQYF.

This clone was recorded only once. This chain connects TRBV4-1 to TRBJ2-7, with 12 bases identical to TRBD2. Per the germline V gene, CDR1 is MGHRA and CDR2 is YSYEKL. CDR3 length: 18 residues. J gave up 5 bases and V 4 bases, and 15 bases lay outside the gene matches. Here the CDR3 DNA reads TGCGCCAGCAGCCCCGTGACTAGCGGGAGTTCTGGGGACCACGAGCAGTACTTC. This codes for CASSPVTSGSSGDHEQYF.

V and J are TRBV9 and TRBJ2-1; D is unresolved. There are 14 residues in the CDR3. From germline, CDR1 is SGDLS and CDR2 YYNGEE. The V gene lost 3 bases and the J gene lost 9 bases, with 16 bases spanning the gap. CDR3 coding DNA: TGTGCCAGCAGCGCAAGCCTTTTAGAGCCTGAGCAGTTCTTC. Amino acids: CASSASLLEPEQFF.

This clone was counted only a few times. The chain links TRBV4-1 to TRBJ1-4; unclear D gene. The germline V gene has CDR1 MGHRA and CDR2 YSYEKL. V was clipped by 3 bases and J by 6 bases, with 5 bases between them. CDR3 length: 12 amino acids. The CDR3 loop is CASSQSYEKLFF. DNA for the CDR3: TGCGCCAGCAGCCAGTCGTATGAAAAACTGTTTTTT.

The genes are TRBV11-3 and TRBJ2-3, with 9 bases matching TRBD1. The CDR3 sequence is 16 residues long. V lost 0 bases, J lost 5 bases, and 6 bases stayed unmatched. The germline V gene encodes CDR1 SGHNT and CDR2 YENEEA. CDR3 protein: CASSLELGQGRDTQYF. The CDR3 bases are TGTGCCAGCAGCTTAGAACTGGGACAGGGCAGAGATACGCAGTATTTT.

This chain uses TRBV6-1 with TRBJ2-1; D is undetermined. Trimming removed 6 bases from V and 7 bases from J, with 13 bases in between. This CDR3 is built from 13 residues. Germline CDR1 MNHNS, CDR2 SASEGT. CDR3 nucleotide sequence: TGTGCCAGCAGGTTCCTAAGACATAATGAGCAGTTCTTC. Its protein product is CASRFLRHNEQFF.

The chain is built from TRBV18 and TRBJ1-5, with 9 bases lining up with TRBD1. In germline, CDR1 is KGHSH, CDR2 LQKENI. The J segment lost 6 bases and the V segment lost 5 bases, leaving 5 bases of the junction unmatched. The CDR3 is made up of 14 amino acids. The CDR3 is CASSFRDRAQPQHF. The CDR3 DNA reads TGTGCCAGCTCATTCCGGGACAGGGCTCAGCCCCAGCATTTT.

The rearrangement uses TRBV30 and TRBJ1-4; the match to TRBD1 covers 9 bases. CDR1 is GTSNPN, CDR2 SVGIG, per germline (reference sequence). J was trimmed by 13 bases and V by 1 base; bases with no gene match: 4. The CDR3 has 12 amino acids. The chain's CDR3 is CAWSATGGGLFF. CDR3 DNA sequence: TGTGCCTGGAGTGCCACAGGGGGCGGACTGTTTTTT.

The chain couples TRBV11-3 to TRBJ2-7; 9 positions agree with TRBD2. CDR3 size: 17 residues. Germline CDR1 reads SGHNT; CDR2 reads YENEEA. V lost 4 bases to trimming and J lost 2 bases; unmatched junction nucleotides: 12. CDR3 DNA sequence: TGTGCCAGCAGCTCGATAGCGGGAGAAGAGGTAACCTACGAGCAGTACTTC. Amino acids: CASSSIAGEEVTYEQYF.